The sequence of this T cell receptor (beta chain) was determined in a study of naive and memory T cell subsets. Study-level results: Expression changes during T cell differentiation may affect RNA-based TCR counts. Naive repertoires, especially CD8, held a few larger clonotypes, possibly memory cells re-expressing CD45RA.

From the second PCR step, alpha and beta chains were amplified apart. After CD4 positive bead selection, the CD4-negative fraction gave CD8 T cells. The CDR3 totals 14 residues. Germline V gene lookup returns CDR1 SQVTM and CDR2 ANQGSEA. The V and J ends lost 4 bases and 3 bases respectively, with 14 bases between them. Two oligonucleotides, mixed equimolar, formed the beta constant-region primer covering TRBC1 and TRBC2. Ligated cDNA was amplified by four rounds of PCR with nested alpha and beta constant-region primers and SP2. TCRdb re-called the UMI-ligation and nested PCR reads through MiXCR, storing one row per CDR3 protein. The sample records 98,000 or so distinct CDR3 sequences, roughly 12% being singletons. Regarding this clonotype: The target antigen is unknown.

The source is a human donor in good health. The material sequenced was naive CD4+ T cells from blood. V and J are TRBV29-1 and TRBJ2-3, with D possibly TRBD1 on 5 matching bases. The DNA of the CDR3 is TGCAGCGTTGCTGGACAAGGGTTGACAGATACGCAGTATTTT. It translates to CSVAGQGLTDTQYF.